What follows is one T cell receptor (beta chain) and its context. Its antigen is not yet known. Base-call qualities are not available, and no considerably larger clone is one nucleotide away. V is clipped by 1 base and J by 14 bases, and the sequence between their germline boundaries is 15 bases long. From cysteine to phenylalanine, the CDR3 is 14 amino acids long. Here the CDR3 DNA is all that survives: 42 bases in frame from base 1. CDR1 and CDR2, per the germline V gene, are LGHNT and FRNRAP. Each collaborating institution followed its own protocols to collect whole blood in K2EDTA tubes. Collaborator samples were shipped for TCRbeta analysis as frozen whole blood, isolated PBMCs, or DNA extracted from either sample type. TCRbeta CDR3 regions were amplified from genomic DNA using the immunoSEQ Assay, a bias-controlled multiplex PCR. From the authors' description of their analysis: The number of nucleated cells in each sample was estimated by amplification of reference gene primers within the assay. To quantify the absolute abundance of each unique TCRbeta CDR3 rearrangement, sequence reads were collapsed and filtered. For each sample, productive Simpson clonality was calculated by taking the square root of Simpson's diversity index across productive rearrangements. TCRdb's version of the immuneACCESS table is confined to in-frame rearrangements and falls short of the full clone set. An unresolved V gene accounts for under half of the shortfall where checked; the remainder is of unknown origin. V and J calls and clone size come straight from that table; D and trimming were deduced from the DNA. This sample is represented by 70,000 or so clones; roughly 77% of them were singletons. The ten most abundant clones make up roughly 36% of the sample.

The data stem from a study of blood T cell repertoires in COVID-19 (dated by TCRdb to about 2020). About the full investigation: Samples from collaborators originated in the United States, Italy and Spain and spanned both the acute and convalescent phases of COVID-19. The prospective study material was composed of cDNA or gDNA derived from T cells, B-cell-depleted T cells, or PBMCs. The dataset comprised deeply sampled blood TCRbeta repertoires from subjects exposed to, actively infected with, or recovered from COVID-19. The repertoires were released in a freely available public database intended as a resource for research on the immune response to SARS-CoV-2. The samples were drawn from the first 160 participants of the ongoing ImmuneRACE study and from 950 to 1,500 subjects provided by 6 global collaborators. A de-identified subject ID, COVID-19 status, age in years and sex were almost always included in the sample metadata. Where available, HLA class I and class II types were taken from metadata supplied by the sample provider and were not determined by assay-based typing. Study-wide findings and limitations: How much clinical and demographic metadata was included differed by source and by participant, and the metadata was provided uncurated.

This clonotype originated in a woman aged 70-85 years with acute or convalescent COVID-19. What was sequenced was peripheral blood. The chain is made from TRBV12-5 and TRBJ1-6, and perhaps TRBD1 as D gene, on 5 matching bases. CDR3 sequence: CASGLAGDRAALHF. The nucleotide sequence reads as follows: TGTGCTAGTGGTTTGGCGGGGGACCGAGCCGCCCTCCACTTT. Full variable domain (CDR3 extended with the reference TRBV12-5 and TRBJ1-6 proteins): DARVTQTPRHKVTEMGQEVTMRCQPILGHNTVFWYRQTMMQGLELLAYFRNRAPLDDSGMPKDRFSAEMPDATLATLKIQPSEPRDSAVYFCASGLAGDRAALHFGNGTRLTVT.